Reported below is one TCR beta chain. The antigen is undetermined. Relative to the germline gene, one junction end is altered; a read error may explain this. The single heparinised draw taken from each donor contained around 120 mL of blood on average. A CD45RO/CCR7/CD25/CD127/CD95/CD27 panel sorted naive, central memory, regulatory and stem cell-like memory CD4+ cells. Expressed TCRB transcripts were sequenced after all isolated RNA was converted to cDNA. Clones were sequenced by immunoSEQ multiplex PCR, and TCRdb holds only the in-frame ones, with some missing. The sample has about 25,000 clones, 55% to 70% seen once. The CDR3 contains 15 residues. From germline, CDR1 is SEHNR and CDR2 FQNEAQ (reference sequence). This sample stems from a study of beta chain features in type 1 diabetes. Study overall: Analysis included 107,917,701 sorted cells drawn from all samples.

Findings and limits, study-wide: Within patients, naive, central memory and Treg TCRB repertoires seemed more similar than within healthy donors. Significant though moderate, a shortening of TCRB CDR3s appeared in all four CD4+ subsets of Type 1 diabetes patients.

This TCR derives from a woman aged 40 to 50 with type 1 diabetes. The genes are TRBV7-9 and TRBJ2-1, with 7 bases matching TRBD2. The sequenced material came from stem cell memory CD4+ T cells from blood. Here the CDR3 DNA reads TGCGCCAGCAGCCAAGAGGGCGGGAGATACAATGAGCAGTTCTTC. Encoded protein: CASSQEGGRYNEQFF.